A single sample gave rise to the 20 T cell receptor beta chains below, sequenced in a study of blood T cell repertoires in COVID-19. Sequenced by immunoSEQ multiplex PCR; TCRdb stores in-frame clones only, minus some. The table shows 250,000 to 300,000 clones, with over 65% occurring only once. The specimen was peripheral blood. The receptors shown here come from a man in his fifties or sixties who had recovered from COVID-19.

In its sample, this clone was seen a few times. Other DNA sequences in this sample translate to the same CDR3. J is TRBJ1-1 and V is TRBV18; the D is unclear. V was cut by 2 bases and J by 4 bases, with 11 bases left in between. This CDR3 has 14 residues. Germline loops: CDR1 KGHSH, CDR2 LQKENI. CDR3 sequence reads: CASSPSGGGTEAFF. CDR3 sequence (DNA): TGTGCCAGCTCACCATCGGGAGGTGGCACTGAAGCTTTCTTT.

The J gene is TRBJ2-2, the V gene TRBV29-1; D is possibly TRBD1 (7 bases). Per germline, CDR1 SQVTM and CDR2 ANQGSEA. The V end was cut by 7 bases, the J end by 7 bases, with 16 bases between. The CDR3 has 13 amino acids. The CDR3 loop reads CSATQGGIGELFF. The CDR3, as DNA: TGCAGCGCCACCCAGGGGGGAATCGGGGAGCTGTTTTTT.

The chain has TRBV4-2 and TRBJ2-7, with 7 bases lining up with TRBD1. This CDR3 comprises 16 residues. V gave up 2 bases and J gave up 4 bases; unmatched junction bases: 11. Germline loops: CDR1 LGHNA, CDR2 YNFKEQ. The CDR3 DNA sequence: TGTGCCAGCAGCCAAACTAACCCGGGACAGACATACGAGCAGTACTTC. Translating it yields CASSQTNPGQTYEQYF.

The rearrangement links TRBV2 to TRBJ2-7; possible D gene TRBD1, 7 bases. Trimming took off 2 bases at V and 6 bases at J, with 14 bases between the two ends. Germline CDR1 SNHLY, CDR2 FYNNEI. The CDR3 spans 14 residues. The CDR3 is CASSEWAGGLEQYF. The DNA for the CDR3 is TGTGCCAGCAGTGAATGGGCAGGGGGGCTCGAGCAGTACTTC.

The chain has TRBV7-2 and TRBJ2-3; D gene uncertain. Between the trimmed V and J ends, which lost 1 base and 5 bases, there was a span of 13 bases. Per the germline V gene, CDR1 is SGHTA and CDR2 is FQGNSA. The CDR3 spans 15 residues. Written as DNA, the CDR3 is TGTGCCAGCAGCTTAGTAGGCATCGGCGGAGATACGCAGTATTTT. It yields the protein CASSLVGIGGDTQYF.

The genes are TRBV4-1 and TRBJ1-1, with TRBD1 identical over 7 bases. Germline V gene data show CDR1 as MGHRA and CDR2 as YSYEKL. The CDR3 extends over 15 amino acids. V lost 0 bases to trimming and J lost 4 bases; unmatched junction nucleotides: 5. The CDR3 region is CASSQDRGRFTEAFF. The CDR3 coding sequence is TGCGCCAGCAGCCAAGATAGGGGGCGATTCACTGAAGCTTTCTTT.

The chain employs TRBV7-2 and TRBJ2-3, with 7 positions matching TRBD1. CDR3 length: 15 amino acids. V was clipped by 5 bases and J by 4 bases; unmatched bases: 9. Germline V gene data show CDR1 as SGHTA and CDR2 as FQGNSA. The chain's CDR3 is CASSPRGQRSDTQYF. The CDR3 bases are TGTGCCAGCAGCCCCCGGGGACAGAGATCAGATACGCAGTATTTT. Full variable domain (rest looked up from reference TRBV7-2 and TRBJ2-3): GAGVSQSPSNKVTEKGKDVELRCDPISGHTALYWYRQSLGQGLEFLIYFQGNSAPDKSGLPSDRFSAERTGGSVSTLTIQRTQQEDSAVYLCASSPRGQRSDTQYFGPGTRLTVL.

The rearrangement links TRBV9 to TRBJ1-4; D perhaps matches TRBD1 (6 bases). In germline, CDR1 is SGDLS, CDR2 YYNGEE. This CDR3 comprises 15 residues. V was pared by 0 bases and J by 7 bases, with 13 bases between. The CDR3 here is CASSVASGGGEKLFF. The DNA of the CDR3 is TGTGCCAGCAGCGTAGCTAGCGGGGGCGGTGAAAAACTGTTTTTT.

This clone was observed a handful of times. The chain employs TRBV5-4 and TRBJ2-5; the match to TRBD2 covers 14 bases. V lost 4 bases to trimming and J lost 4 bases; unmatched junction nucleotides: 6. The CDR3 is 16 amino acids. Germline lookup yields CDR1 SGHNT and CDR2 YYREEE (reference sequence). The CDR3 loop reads CASSRGLAGGTETQYF. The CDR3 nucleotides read TGTGCCAGCAGCCGCGGACTAGCGGGAGGCACAGAGACCCAGTACTTC.

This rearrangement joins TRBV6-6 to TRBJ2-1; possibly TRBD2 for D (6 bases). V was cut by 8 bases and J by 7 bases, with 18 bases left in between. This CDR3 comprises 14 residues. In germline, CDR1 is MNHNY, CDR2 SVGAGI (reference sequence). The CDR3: CASRHTSTLNEQFF. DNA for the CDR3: TGTGCCAGCCGACATACTAGCACTTTAAATGAGCAGTTCTTC.

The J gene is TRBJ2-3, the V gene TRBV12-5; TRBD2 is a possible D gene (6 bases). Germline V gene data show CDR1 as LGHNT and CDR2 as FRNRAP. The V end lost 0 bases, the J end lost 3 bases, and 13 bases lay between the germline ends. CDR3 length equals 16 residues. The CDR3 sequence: CASGLVRGTWTDTQYF. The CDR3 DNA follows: TGTGCTAGTGGTTTGGTACGGGGGACTTGGACAGATACGCAGTATTTT.

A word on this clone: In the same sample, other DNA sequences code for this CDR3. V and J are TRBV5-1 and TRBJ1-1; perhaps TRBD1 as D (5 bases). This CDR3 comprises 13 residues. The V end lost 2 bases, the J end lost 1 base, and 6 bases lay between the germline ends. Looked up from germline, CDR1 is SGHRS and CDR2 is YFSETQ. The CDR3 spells CASSFTGNTEAFF. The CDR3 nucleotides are TGCGCCAGCAGCTTTACAGGGAACACTGAAGCTTTCTTT.

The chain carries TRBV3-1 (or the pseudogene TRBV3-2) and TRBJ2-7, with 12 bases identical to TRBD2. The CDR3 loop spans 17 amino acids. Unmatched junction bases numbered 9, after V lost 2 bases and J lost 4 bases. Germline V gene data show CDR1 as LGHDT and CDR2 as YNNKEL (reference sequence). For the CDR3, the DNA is TGTGCCAGCAGCCAAATCGCTAGCGGGAGGGCCGGGTACGAGCAGTACTTC. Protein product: CASSQIASGRAGYEQYF.

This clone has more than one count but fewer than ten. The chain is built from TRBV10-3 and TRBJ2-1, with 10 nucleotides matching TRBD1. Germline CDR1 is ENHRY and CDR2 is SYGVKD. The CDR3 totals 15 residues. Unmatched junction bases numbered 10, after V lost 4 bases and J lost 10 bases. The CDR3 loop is CAISVSGTGAGEQFF. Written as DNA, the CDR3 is TGTGCCATCAGTGTCAGTGGGACAGGGGCCGGAGAGCAGTTCTTC.

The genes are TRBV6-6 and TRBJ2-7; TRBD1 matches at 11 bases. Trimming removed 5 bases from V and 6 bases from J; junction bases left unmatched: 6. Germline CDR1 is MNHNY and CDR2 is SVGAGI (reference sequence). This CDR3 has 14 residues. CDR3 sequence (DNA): TGTGCCAGCAGTGGGACAGGGGGTGCGGTCGAGCAGTACTTC. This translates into CASSGTGGAVEQYF.

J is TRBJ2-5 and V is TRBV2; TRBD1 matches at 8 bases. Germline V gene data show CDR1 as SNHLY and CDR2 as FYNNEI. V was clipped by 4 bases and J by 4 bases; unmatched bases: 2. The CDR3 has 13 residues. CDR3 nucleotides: TGTGCCAGCAGTGGACAGGGGATAGAGACCCAGTACTTC. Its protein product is CASSGQGIETQYF.

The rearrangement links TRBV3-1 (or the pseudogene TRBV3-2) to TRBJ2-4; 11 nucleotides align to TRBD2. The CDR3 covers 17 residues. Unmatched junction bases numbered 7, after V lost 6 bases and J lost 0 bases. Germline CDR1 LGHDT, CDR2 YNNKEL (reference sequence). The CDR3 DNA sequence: TGTGCCAGCAGTCGAAGCGGGACTAGCGGAGCCAAAAACATTCAGTACTTC. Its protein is CASSRSGTSGAKNIQYF.

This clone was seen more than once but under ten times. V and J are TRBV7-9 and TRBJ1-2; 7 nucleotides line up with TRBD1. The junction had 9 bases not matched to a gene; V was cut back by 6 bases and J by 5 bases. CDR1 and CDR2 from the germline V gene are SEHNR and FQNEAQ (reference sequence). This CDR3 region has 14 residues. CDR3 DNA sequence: TGTGCCAGCAGAGGACAGGCGGAAGGTTATGGCTACACCTTC. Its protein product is CASRGQAEGYGYTF.

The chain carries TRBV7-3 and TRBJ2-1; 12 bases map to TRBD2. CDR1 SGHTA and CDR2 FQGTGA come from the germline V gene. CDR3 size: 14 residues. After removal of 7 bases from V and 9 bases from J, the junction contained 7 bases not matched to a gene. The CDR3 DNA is TGTGCCAGCACCCTAGCGGGGGGGCAAGGTGAGCAGTTCTTC. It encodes CASTLAGGQGEQFF.

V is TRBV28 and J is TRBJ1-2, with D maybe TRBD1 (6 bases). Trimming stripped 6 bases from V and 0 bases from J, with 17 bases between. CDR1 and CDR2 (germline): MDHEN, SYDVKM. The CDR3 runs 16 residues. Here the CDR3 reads CASSENGQRTNYGYTF. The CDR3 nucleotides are TGTGCCAGCAGCGAAAACGGACAGCGGACTAACTATGGCTACACCTTC.